The present entry profiles one TCR beta chain with its context. The antigen is not known. The record originates from a study of OX40 agonist ivuxolimab in advanced cancers. Study information: A partial response was reached by three patients: one with hepatocellular carcinoma and two with cutaneous melanoma.

Study-level findings and limits: Some nonresponders also had low normalized T-cell clonal expansion.

Sequenced by immunoSEQ multiplex PCR; TCRdb stores in-frame clones only, minus some. The sample includes about 64,000 clones, 85% to 95% seen only once; the top ten take roughly 0.45%. J lost 7 bases, V lost 4 bases, and 6 bases had no gene match. The CDR3 length is 15 residues. CDR1 is SGHVS, CDR2 FQNEAQ, per germline. The genes are TRBV7-8 and TRBJ2-2, with TRBD2 identical over 10 bases. This specimen consisted of CD4+ or CD8+ T cells sorted from blood, obtained in a trial of the OX40 agonist ivuxolimab. This TCR was sampled from an adult with an advanced solid tumor such as melanoma, head and neck, liver or kidney cancer. CDR3 residues: CASSSTSGPVGELFF. The CDR3 DNA reads TGTGCCAGCAGCTCGACTAGCGGGCCCGTCGGGGAGCTGTTTTTT.